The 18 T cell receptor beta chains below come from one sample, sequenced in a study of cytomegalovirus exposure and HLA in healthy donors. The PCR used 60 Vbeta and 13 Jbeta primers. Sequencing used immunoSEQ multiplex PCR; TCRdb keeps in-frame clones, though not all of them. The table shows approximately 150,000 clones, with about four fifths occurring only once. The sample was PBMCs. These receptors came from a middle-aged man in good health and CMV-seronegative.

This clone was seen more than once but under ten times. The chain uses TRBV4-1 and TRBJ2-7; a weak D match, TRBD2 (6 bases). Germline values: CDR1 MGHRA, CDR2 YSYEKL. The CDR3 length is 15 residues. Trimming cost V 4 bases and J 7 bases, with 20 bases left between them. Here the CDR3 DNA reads TGCGCCAGCAGCCCTCCCGGAGGGTGGATGTGGGAGCAGTACTTC. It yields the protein CASSPPGGWMWEQYF.

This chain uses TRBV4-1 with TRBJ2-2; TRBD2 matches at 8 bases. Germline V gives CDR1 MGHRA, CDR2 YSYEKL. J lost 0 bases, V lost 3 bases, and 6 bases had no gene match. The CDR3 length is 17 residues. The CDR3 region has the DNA TGCGCCAGCAGCCACTTTTCCGGGGGGGCGAACACCGGGGAGCTGTTTTTT. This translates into CASSHFSGGANTGELFF.

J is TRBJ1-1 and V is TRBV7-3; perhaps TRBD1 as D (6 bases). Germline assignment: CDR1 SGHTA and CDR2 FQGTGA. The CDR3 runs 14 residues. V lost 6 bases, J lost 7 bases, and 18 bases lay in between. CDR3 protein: CASRTTGGRGEAFF. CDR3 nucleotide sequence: TGTGCCAGCAGGACCACCGGGGGGCGGGGTGAAGCTTTCTTT.

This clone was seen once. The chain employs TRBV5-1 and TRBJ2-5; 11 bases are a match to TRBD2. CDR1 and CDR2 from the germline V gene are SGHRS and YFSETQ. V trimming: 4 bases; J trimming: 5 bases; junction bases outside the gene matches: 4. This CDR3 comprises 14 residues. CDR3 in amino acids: CASSTSGGPETQYF. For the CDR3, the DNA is TGCGCCAGCAGCACTAGCGGGGGACCGGAGACCCAGTACTTC.

CDR3 coding DNA: TGCAGCGTCGCTGAGCCGGGACAGGGGGAAAAACTGTTTTTT. Amino acid sequence: CSVAEPGQGEKLFF. This chain links TRBV29-1 with TRBJ1-4, with TRBD1 matching over 10 bases. Germline CDR1 and CDR2: SQVTM and ANQGSEA. V lost 6 bases and J lost 8; bases outside the gene matches: 9. The CDR3 consists of 14 residues.

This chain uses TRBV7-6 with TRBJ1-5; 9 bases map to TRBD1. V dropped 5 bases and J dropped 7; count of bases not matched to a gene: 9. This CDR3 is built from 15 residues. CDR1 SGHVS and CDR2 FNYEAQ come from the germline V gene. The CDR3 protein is CASSDPGQGDQPQHF. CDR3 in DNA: TGTGCCAGCAGCGACCCGGGACAGGGAGACCAGCCCCAGCATTTT.

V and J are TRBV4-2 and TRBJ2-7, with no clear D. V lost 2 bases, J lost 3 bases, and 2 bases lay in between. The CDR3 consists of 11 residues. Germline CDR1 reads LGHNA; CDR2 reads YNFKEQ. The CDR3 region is CASSQRYEQYF. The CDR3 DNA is TGTGCCAGCAGCCAACGCTACGAGCAGTACTTC.

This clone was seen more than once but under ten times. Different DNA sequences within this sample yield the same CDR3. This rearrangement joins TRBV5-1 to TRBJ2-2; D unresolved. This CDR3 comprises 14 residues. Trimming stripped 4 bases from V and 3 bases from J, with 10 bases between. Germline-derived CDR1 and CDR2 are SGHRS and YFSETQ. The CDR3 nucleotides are TGCGCCAGCAGCCCCGACTCCTACACCGGGGAGCTGTTTTTT. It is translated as CASSPDSYTGELFF.

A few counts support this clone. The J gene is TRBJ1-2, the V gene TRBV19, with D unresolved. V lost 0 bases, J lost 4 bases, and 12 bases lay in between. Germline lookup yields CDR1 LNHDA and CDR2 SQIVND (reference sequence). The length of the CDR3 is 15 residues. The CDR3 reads CASSIEGSFLYGYTF. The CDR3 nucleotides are TGTGCCAGTAGTATAGAGGGCAGCTTCCTCTATGGCTACACCTTC.

The CDR3 region is CASSLVLNIQYF. Here the CDR3 DNA reads TGTGCCAGCAGCTTGGTCTTAAACATTCAGTACTTC. The V gene is TRBV5-8, the J gene TRBJ2-4; D gene ambiguous. CDR3 length equals 12 residues. V lost 0 bases and J lost 6, with 4 bases in between. Germline lookup yields CDR1 SGHTS and CDR2 YDEGEE.

The CDR3 sequence is CAIMTGGTYEQYF. Written as DNA, the CDR3 is TGCGCCATCATGACAGGGGGCACCTACGAGCAGTACTTC. The rearrangement joins TRBV10-2 to TRBJ2-7, with 10 nucleotides matching TRBD1. With V trimmed by 10 bases and J by 2 bases, 5 bases remained unmatched. This CDR3 is 13 amino acids long. The germline V gene has CDR1 WSHSY and CDR2 SAAADI.

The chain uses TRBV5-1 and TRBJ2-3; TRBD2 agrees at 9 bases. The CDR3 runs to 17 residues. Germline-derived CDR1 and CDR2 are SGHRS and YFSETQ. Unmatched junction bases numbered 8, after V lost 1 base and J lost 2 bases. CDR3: CASSLSMRGGYTDTQYF. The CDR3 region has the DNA TGCGCCAGCAGCTTGTCGATGCGGGGGGGGTACACAGATACGCAGTATTTT.

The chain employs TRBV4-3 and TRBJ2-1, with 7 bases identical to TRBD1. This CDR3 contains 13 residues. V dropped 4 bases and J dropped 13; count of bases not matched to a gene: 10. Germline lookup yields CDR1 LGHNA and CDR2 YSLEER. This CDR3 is CASSPAGTDTQFF. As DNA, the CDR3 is TGCGCCAGCAGCCCTGCCGGGACAGACACACAGTTCTTC.

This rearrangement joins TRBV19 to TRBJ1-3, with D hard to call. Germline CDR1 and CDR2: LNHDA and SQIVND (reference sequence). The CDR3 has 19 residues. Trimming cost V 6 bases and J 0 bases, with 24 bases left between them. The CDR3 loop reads CASSPPRGHAISSGNTIYF. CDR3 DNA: TGTGCCAGTAGCCCCCCCCGAGGGCACGCAATCTCCTCTGGAAACACCATATATTTT.

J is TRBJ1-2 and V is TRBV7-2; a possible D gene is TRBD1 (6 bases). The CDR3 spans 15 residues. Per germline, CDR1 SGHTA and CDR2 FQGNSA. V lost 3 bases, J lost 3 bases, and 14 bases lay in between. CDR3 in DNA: TGTGCCAGCAGCTTGGACTTGGGACAAGACTATGGCTACACCTTC. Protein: CASSLDLGQDYGYTF.

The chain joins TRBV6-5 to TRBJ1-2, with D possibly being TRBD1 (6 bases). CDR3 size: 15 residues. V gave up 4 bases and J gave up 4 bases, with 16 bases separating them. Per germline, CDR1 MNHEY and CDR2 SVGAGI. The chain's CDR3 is CASSSGAGASYGYTF. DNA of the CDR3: TGTGCCAGCAGTTCCGGGGCAGGGGCCAGCTATGGCTACACCTTC.

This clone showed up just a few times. CDR3 DNA sequence: TGTGCCAGCAGCTTAAAAGGGGATTCACCCCTCCACTTT. Translated: CASSLKGDSPLHF. The chain joins TRBV7-9 to TRBJ1-6, with D tentatively TRBD1 (5 bases). The CDR3 sequence is 13 residues long. Germline V gives CDR1 SEHNR, CDR2 FQNEAQ (reference sequence). The V and J ends lost 2 bases and 8 bases respectively, with 7 bases between them.

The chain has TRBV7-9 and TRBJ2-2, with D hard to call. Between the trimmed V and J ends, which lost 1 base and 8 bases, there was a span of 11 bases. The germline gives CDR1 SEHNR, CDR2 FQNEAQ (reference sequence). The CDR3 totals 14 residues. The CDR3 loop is CASSLDVFGGELFF. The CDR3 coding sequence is TGTGCCAGCAGCTTAGATGTCTTCGGGGGGGAGCTGTTTTTT.